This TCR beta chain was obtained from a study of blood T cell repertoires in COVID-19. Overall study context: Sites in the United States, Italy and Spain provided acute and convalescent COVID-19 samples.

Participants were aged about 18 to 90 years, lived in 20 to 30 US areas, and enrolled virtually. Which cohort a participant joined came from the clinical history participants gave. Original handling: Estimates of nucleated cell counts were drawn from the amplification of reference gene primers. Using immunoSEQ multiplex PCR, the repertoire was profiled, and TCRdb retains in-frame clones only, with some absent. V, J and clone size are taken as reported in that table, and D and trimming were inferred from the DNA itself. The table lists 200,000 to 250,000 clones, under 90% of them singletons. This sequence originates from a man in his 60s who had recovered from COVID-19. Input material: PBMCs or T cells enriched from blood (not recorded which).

The DNA of the CDR3 is TGTGCCAGCAGCTCCCGTCTCCACTATGGCTACACCTTC. Its translation is CASSSRLHYGYTF. The chain combines TRBV11-3 with TRBJ1-2, with D uncertain. V was cut by 4 bases and J by 3 bases, with 9 bases left in between. In germline, CDR1 is SGHNT, CDR2 YENEEA. The length of the CDR3 is 13 residues.